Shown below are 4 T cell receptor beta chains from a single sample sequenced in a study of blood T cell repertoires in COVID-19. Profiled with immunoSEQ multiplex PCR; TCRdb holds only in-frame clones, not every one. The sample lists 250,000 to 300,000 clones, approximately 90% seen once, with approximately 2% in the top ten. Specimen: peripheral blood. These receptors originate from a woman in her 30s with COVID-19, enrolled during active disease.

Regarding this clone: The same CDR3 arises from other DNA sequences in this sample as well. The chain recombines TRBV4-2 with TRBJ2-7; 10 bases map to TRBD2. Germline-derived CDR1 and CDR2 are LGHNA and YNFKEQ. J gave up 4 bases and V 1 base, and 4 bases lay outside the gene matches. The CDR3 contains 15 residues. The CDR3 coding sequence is TGTGCCAGCAGCCAAGGGCTAGCGGGAGCTTACGAGCAGTACTTC. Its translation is CASSQGLAGAYEQYF.

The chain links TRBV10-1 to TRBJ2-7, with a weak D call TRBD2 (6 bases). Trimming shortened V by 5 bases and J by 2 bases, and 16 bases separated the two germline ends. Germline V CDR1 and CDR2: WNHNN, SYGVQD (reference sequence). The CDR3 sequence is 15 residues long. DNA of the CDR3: TGCGCCAGCAGTAGCGCGCGGGACGGAACCTACGAGCAGTACTTC. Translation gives CASSSARDGTYEQYF.

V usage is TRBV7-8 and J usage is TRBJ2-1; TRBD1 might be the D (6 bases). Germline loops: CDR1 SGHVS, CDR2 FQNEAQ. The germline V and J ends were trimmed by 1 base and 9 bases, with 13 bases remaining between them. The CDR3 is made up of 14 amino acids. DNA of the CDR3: TGTGCCAGCAGCTTAGATGCAGGGGTGAGTGAGCAGTTCTTC. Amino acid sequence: CASSLDAGVSEQFF.

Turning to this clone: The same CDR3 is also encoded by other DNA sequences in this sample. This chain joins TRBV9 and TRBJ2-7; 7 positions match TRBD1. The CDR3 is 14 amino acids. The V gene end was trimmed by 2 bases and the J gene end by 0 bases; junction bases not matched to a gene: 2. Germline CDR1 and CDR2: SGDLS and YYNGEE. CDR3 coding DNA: TGTGCCAGCAGCGTCCGGGACAGCTCCTACGAGCAGTACTTC. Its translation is CASSVRDSSYEQYF.